These 2 T cell receptor beta chains were all obtained from the same sample, sequenced in a study of vaccination effects on CD4 cells after COVID-19. No antigen has been identified for these receptors. The culture ran for nine to ten days, and then CD4+ T cells were isolated. Of the BNT162b2 and mRNA-1273 vaccines, participants received two doses of one or the other. The data were produced by immunoSEQ multiplex PCR, yet TCRdb's version contains in-frame clones alone and is incomplete. The repertoire includes about 73,000 clones, over 65% of them detected once, and roughly 2.1% sits in the top ten. This specimen consisted of CD4+ T cells from PBMCs cultured without peptide, obtained after COVID-19 vaccination. These receptors were collected from a human donor who received a COVID-19 vaccine.

The chain has TRBV9 and TRBJ1-2; no firm D call. Trimming removed 3 bases from V and 5 bases from J, with 11 bases in between. The germline V gene encodes CDR1 SGDLS and CDR2 YYNGEE. The CDR3 length is 13 residues. The CDR3 is CASSALGEYGYTF. The CDR3 DNA is TGTGCCAGCAGCGCATTGGGAGAATATGGCTACACCTTC. Combining the CDR3 with reference TRBV9 and TRBJ1-2 gives the whole variable domain DSGVTQTPKHLITATGQRVTLRCSPRSGDLSVYWYQQSLDQGLQFLIQYYNGEERAKGNILERFSAQQFPDLHSELNLSSLELGDSALYFCASSALGEYGYTFGSGTRLTVV.

The chain links TRBV24-1 to TRBJ1-2, with 9 bases identical to TRBD1. This CDR3 spans 16 amino acids. V shed 3 bases and J 3 bases; nucleotides not matched to a gene: 7. Germline lookup yields CDR1 KGHDR and CDR2 SFDVKD. The CDR3: CATSDPRTGGHYGYTF. For the CDR3, the DNA is TGTGCCACCAGTGATCCAAGAACAGGGGGCCACTATGGCTACACCTTC.